This T cell receptor (beta chain) stems from a study of technical replicates of blood from several donors. The CDR3 loop spans 15 amino acids. Germline trimming cut 3 bases from V and 7 bases from J; bases unmatched to any gene: 4. Per the germline V gene, CDR1 is MDHEN and CDR2 is SYDVKM. Here immunoSEQ multiplex PCR was the method, and the copy in TCRdb shows in-frame clones only, minus some. This table has about 83,000 clones, 92% appearing once. The sequence came from a human donor in good health. The sample consisted of T cells isolated from PBMCs. V usage is TRBV28 and J usage is TRBJ2-1, with 12 nucleotides matching TRBD2. The CDR3 spells CASSFWTSGENEQFF. The CDR3 DNA reads TGTGCCAGCAGTTTTTGGACTAGCGGGGAGAATGAGCAGTTCTTC.